The 21 T cell receptor beta chains reported below all come from one sample, sequenced in a study of T cell changes during pregnancy in multiple sclerosis. The table came from immunoSEQ multiplex PCR; TCRdb's copy has only in-frame clones and leaves some out. The profile shows 45,000 to 55,000 clones, around 92% of them singletons. The sequenced sample was CD4+ T cells from peripheral blood mononuclear cells, obtained in the second trimester of pregnancy. These receptors were taken from a female donor in good health, enrolled as a control in a pregnancy study.

The chain has TRBV25-1 and TRBJ2-7; D not resolved. CDR1 is MGHDK and CDR2 is SYGVNS in the germline V gene. V gave up 5 bases and J gave up 3 bases, with 5 bases separating them. This CDR3 region has 11 residues. CDR3 in DNA: TGTGCCAGCAGTATATTCTACGAGCAGTACTTC. Translation: CASSIFYEQYF.

This clone was detected only once. The chain links TRBV5-1 to TRBJ1-2, with D perhaps TRBD1 (5 bases). The CDR3 contains 13 residues. CDR1 and CDR2 (germline): SGHRS, YFSETQ. Trimming cost V 4 bases and J 4 bases, with 11 bases left between them. This CDR3 is CASSIREGYGYTF. CDR3 coding DNA: TGCGCCAGCAGCATCAGGGAAGGCTATGGCTACACCTTC.

The rearrangement uses TRBV4-1 and TRBJ2-3; 7 nucleotides match TRBD2. Germline loops: CDR1 MGHRA, CDR2 YSYEKL. The CDR3 has 22 residues. Unmatched junction bases numbered 26, after V lost 3 bases and J lost 2 bases. CDR3 DNA sequence: TGCGCCAGCAGCCATGGATCTAGCGGTCGGGCCACAGGTCGGCCGCCCACAGATACGCAGTATTTT. The encoded protein is CASSHGSSGRATGRPPTDTQYF.

The chain links TRBV2 to TRBJ2-3, with 7 nucleotides matching TRBD2. Germline CDR1 reads SNHLY; CDR2 reads FYNNEI. With 3 bases clipped from V and 4 bases from J, the junction kept 13 bases outside the gene matches. The CDR3 length is 17 residues. CDR3 nucleotide sequence: TGTGCCAGCAGTGAGGGTGTGCGGGAGAGGGGTTCAGATACGCAGTATTTT. Its translation: CASSEGVRERGSDTQYF.

The V call is TRBV6-1, the J call TRBJ2-1; 12 nucleotides agree with TRBD1. Per the germline V gene, CDR1 is MNHNS and CDR2 is SASEGT. V shed 11 bases and J 8 bases; nucleotides not matched to a gene: 10. The CDR3 consists of 14 residues. CDR3 sequence (DNA): TGTGCCGCGTCGTCCGGGACAGGGGGCGATGAGCAGTTCTTC. It yields the protein CAASSGTGGDEQFF.

The chain is built from TRBV6-6 and TRBJ2-5; 7 positions agree with TRBD1. The CDR3 covers 14 residues. Germline V gene sequence: CDR1 MNHNY, CDR2 SVGAGI (reference sequence). Germline trimming cut 5 bases from V and 1 base from J; bases unmatched to any gene: 4. CDR3 DNA: TGTGCCAGCAGTAAAGGGACAGTCCAAGAGACCCAGTACTTC. Amino acids: CASSKGTVQETQYF.

The chain couples TRBV10-2 to TRBJ1-2; the match to TRBD1 covers 9 bases. This CDR3 spans 14 amino acids. CDR1 and CDR2 from the germline V gene are WSHSY and SAAADI. V was clipped by 0 bases and J by 8 bases; unmatched bases: 4. Written as DNA, the CDR3 is TGCGCCAGCAGTGAGTCGGACAGGGGCGGCGGCTACACCTTC. It encodes CASSESDRGGGYTF.

J is TRBJ2-5 and V is TRBV2; TRBD1 is a possible D gene (6 bases). This CDR3 is 14 amino acids long. Germline assignment: CDR1 SNHLY and CDR2 FYNNEI. V was cut by 9 bases and J by 4 bases, with 18 bases left in between. The CDR3 DNA is TGTGCCAGTCACGTACAGGGTGTCGGAGAGACCCAGTACTTC. Translated, it gives CASHVQGVGETQYF.

This rearrangement joins TRBV5-1 to TRBJ1-2; 9 bases are shared with TRBD1. The ends lost 4 bases at V and 8 bases at J; junction bases unmatched: 21. In germline, CDR1 is SGHRS, CDR2 YFSETQ. The CDR3 is 18 residues long. The CDR3 DNA is TGCGCCAGCAGCAGCGGGATCGGGACAGGGTCCTCGGGAGGCGGCTACACCTTC. This codes for CASSSGIGTGSSGGGYTF.

This chain links TRBV19 with TRBJ2-1, with D possibly being TRBD2 (6 bases). The CDR3 length is 13 residues. Germline V lookup: CDR1 LNHDA, CDR2 SQIVND (reference sequence). Trimming took off 8 bases at V and 2 bases at J, with 10 bases between the two ends. The chain's CDR3 is CASWGEAYNEQFF. Here the CDR3 DNA reads TGTGCCAGTTGGGGGGAAGCCTACAATGAGCAGTTCTTC.

Comment on this clone: Other DNA variants within this sample encode the same CDR3. This chain uses TRBV9 with TRBJ2-2, with D maybe TRBD2 (6 bases). The CDR3 extends over 16 amino acids. Germline CDR1 is SGDLS and CDR2 is YYNGEE. Trimming shortened V by 0 bases and J by 5 bases, and 14 bases separated the two germline ends. CDR3 region: CASSVGGSGNTGELFF. CDR3 coding DNA: TGTGCCAGCAGCGTAGGGGGTAGCGGCAATACCGGGGAGCTGTTTTTT.

This clone was counted once. V and J are TRBV2 and TRBJ2-5, with D maybe TRBD2 (7 bases). Germline V lookup: CDR1 SNHLY, CDR2 FYNNEI. The CDR3 sequence is 16 residues long. V dropped 7 bases and J dropped 5 bases, with 23 bases sitting between them. CDR3 residues: CASISPRGGGVETQYF. CDR3 nucleotide sequence: TGTGCCAGCATCTCTCCTAGAGGGGGGGGTGTGGAGACCCAGTACTTC.

The chain employs TRBV28 and TRBJ2-7; D unclear. The CDR3 sequence is 12 residues long. Germline V lookup: CDR1 MDHEN, CDR2 SYDVKM. Trimming left V 6 bases short and J 1 base short, with 7 bases between. CDR3 sequence reads: CASSHSSYEQYF. The CDR3 DNA sequence: TGTGCCAGCAGCCACAGTTCCTACGAGCAGTACTTC.

CDR3 sequence reads: CASSSTNYGYTF. The CDR3 DNA reads TGTGCCAGCAGCTCCACTAACTATGGCTACACCTTC. The chain uses TRBV7-2 and TRBJ1-2; no definite D call. In germline, CDR1 is SGHTA, CDR2 FQGNSA. V shed 4 bases and J shed 0 bases, with 3 bases lying between them. The CDR3 contains 12 residues.

The chain carries TRBV5-6 and TRBJ2-2; 9 bases are a match to TRBD1. The CDR3 consists of 16 residues. The V gene end was trimmed by 4 bases and the J gene end by 1 base; junction bases not matched to a gene: 5. CDR1 is SGHDT and CDR2 is YYEEEE in the germline V gene. CDR3: CASSPDRGWNTGELFF. CDR3 sequence (DNA): TGTGCCAGCAGCCCGGACAGGGGATGGAACACCGGGGAGCTGTTTTTT.

The chain has TRBV21-1 and TRBJ2-5; the table's D gene call, TRBD2, was not cross checked with the DNA. TRBV21-1 is a known pseudogene. The CDR3 has 16 residues. The CDR3 is CASSNGLADVQETQYF. Here the CDR3 DNA reads TGTGCCAGCAGCAATGGACTAGCGGATGTTCAAGAGACCCAGTACTTC.

This clone was seen a single time. Written as DNA, the CDR3 is TGTGCCAGTAGTAATCTAGCGGGGCAAGATACGCAGTATTTT. Encoded protein: CASSNLAGQDTQYF. This chain uses TRBV19 with TRBJ2-3; 9 bases fit TRBD2. The J segment lost 5 bases and the V segment lost 4 bases, leaving 4 bases of the junction unmatched. Germline V lookup: CDR1 LNHDA, CDR2 SQIVND (reference sequence). The CDR3 consists of 14 residues. Variable domain in full (rest from reference TRBV19 and TRBJ2-3): DGGITQSPKYLFRKEGQNVTLSCEQNLNHDAMYWYRQDPGQGLRLIYYSQIVNDFQKGDIAEGYSVSREKKESFPLTVTSAQKNPTAFYLCASSNLAGQDTQYFGPGTRLTVL.

Turning to this clone: One end of the junction does not line up with germline, which may come from a read error. The J gene is TRBJ2-2, the V gene TRBV19, with TRBD2 as a possible D gene (7 bases). CDR1 is LNHDA, CDR2 SQIVND, per germline (reference sequence). The CDR3 consists of 15 residues. The CDR3 protein is CASAEGGRNIGELFF. The DNA of the CDR3 is TGTGCCAGTGCTGAGGGGGGGAGGAACATCGGGGAGCTGTTTTTT.

The rearrangement uses TRBV2 and TRBJ2-7, with D unclear. This CDR3 region has 13 residues. Germline loops: CDR1 SNHLY, CDR2 FYNNEI. The germline V and J ends were trimmed by 8 bases and 2 bases, with 13 bases remaining between them. CDR3 region: CASVLRLAYEQYF. The CDR3 DNA is TGTGCCAGCGTCCTGCGACTGGCCTACGAGCAGTACTTC. Variable domain in full (rest from reference TRBV2 and TRBJ2-7): EPEVTQTPSHQVTQMGQEVILRCVPISNHLYFYWYRQILGQKVEFLVSFYNNEISEKSEIFDDQFSVERPDGSNFTLKIRSTKLEDSAMYFCASVLRLAYEQYFGPGTRLTVT.

The V call is TRBV6-1, the J call TRBJ1-2; a weak D match, TRBD1 (6 bases). V lost 4 bases, J lost 8 bases, and 14 bases lay in between. The CDR3 is 13 residues long. CDR1 MNHNS and CDR2 SASEGT come from the germline V gene. CDR3 nucleotides: TGTGCCAGCAGTGCAGCCCCAGGGGTCGGCTACACCTTC. Its protein product is CASSAAPGVGYTF.

In this sample, this clone turned up once. The V call is TRBV4-1, the J call TRBJ2-6, with D perhaps matching TRBD1 (6 bases). There are 18 residues in the CDR3. The V gene's germline CDR1 is MGHRA and CDR2 YSYEKL. Trimming left V 0 bases short and J 1 base short, with 13 bases between. CDR3 DNA: TGCGCCAGCAGCCAAGAAGCAGGGGCACTGTCTGGGGCCAACGTCCTGACTTTC. It is translated as CASSQEAGALSGANVLTF.